This is a list of T cell receptor beta chains from one sample in a study of blood T cell repertoires in COVID-19. Repertoires were generated with immunoSEQ multiplex PCR, while TCRdb's copy carries only in-frame clones and drops some. The sample gives about 150,000 clones, around 87% of which show up once; roughly 3.9% is in the top ten. The sequenced sample consisted of PBMCs or T cells enriched from blood (not recorded which). Every receptor here comes from a woman aged 40 to 49 who had been exposed to COVID-19. The CDR3 runs from the conserved cysteine through the conserved F or W. Each record gives: D gene, V gene, CDR3 protein. A D gene is named only where the DNA matches it firmly.

- TRBV2 CASIGDTTGELFF
- TRBV10-1 CASRSTGNTGELFF
TRBD1 TRBV28 CASSFDREAYEQYF
- TRBV28 CASIPGNNQPQHF
TRBD2 TRBV19 CASSLGLAGYNEQFF
TRBD1 TRBV18 CASSPRDRGPLYNEQFF
- TRBV7-6 CASSLAGVDFMSSYEQYF
TRBD2 TRBV2 CASSGSGDPYEQYF
- TRBV12-5 CASGFNNQPQHF
- TRBV5-6 CASSLVGRGEKLFF
- TRBV29-1 CSVVGGKGYTF
- TRBV10-2 CASRGADGRNYGYTF
- TRBV11-3 CASSKQSSQDTQYF
- TRBV2 CASSERVFGFSLSGNTIYF